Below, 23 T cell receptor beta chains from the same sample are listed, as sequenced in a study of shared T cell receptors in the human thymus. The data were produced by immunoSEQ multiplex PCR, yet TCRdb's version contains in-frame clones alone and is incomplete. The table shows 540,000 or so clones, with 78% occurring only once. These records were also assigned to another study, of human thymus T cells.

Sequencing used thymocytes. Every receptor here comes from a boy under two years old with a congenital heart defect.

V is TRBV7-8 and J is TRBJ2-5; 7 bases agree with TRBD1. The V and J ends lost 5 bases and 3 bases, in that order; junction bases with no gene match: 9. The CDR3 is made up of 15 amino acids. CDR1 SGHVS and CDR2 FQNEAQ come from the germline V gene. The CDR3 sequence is CASSVVGGVEETQYF. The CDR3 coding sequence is TGTGCCAGCAGCGTCGTAGGGGGCGTGGAAGAGACCCAGTACTTC.

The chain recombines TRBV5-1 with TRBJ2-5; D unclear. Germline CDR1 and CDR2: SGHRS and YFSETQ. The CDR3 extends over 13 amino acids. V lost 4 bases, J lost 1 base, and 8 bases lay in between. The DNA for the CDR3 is TGCGCCAGCAGCCGGTTCCCCCAAGAGACCCAGTACTTC. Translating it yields CASSRFPQETQYF.

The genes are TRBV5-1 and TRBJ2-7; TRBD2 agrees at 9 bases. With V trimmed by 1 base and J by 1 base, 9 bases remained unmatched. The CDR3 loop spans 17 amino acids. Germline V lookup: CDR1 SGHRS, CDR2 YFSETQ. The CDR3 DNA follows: TGCGCCAGCAGCTTGTTTGGTTCTAGCGGGATGTCCTACGAGCAGTACTTC. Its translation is CASSLFGSSGMSYEQYF.

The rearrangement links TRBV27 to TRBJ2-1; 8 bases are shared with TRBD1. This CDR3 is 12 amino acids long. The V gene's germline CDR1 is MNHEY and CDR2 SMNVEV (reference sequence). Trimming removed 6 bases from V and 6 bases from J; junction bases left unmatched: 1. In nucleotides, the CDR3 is TGTGCCAGCAGGGACAGGGCCAATGAGCAGTTCTTC. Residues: CASRDRANEQFF.

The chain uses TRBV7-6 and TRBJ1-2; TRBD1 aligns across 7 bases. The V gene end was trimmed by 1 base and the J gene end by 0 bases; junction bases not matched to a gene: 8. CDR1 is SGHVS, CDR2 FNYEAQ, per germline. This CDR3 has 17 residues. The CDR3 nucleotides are TGTGCCAGCAGCTTAGGGGACAGATATAACCCTAACTATGGCTACACCTTC. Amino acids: CASSLGDRYNPNYGYTF.

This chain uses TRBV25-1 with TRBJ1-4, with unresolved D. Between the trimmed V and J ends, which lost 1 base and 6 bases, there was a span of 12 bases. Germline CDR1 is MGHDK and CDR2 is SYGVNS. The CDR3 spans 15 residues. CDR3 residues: CASSEFRAGDEKLFF. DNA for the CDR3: TGTGCCAGCAGTGAATTTCGGGCCGGGGATGAAAAACTGTTTTTT. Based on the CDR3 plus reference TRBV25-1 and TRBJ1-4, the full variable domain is EADIYQTPRYLVIGTGKKITLECSQTMGHDKMYWYQQDPGMELHLIHYSYGVNSTEKGDLSSESTVSRIRTEHFPLTLESARPSHTSQYLCASSEFRAGDEKLFFGSGTQLSVL.

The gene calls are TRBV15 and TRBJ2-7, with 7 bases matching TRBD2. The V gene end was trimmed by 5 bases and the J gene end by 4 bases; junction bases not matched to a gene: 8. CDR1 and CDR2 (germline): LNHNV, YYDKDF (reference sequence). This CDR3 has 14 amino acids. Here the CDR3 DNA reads TGTGCCACCAGCCGCGGGGGTTCAACTTACGAGCAGTACTTC. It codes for CATSRGGSTYEQYF.

The CDR3 reads CASSPGTRVIPAFVLDYEQYF. Here the CDR3 DNA reads TGCGCCAGCAGCCCGGGGACTAGAGTGATCCCTGCCTTTGTTCTGGACTACGAGCAGTACTTC. The J gene is TRBJ2-7, the V gene TRBV5-1; 8 bases agree with TRBD2. The V segment lost 4 bases and the J segment 3 bases; nucleotides outside the gene matches: 27. Germline CDR1 is SGHRS and CDR2 is YFSETQ. The length of the CDR3 is 21 residues.

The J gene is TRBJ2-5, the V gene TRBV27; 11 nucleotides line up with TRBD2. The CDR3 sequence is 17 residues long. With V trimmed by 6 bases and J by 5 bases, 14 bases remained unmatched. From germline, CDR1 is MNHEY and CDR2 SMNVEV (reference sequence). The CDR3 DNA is TGTGCCAGCAGCCTACTAGCGGGAGACGCGCCCCGGGAGACCCAGTACTTC. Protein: CASSLLAGDAPRETQYF.

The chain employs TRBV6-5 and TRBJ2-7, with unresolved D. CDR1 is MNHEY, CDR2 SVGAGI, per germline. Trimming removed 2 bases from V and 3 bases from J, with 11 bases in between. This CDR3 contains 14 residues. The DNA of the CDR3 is TGTGCCAGCAGTTACAACTACGACGGCTACGAGCAGTACTTC. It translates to CASSYNYDGYEQYF.

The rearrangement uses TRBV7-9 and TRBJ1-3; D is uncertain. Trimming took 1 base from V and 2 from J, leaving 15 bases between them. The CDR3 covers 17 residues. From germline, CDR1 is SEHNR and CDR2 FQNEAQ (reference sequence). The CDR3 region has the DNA TGTGCCAGCAGCTTAGGGAAGCGACGGAGCCCTGGAAACACCATATATTTT. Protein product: CASSLGKRRSPGNTIYF.

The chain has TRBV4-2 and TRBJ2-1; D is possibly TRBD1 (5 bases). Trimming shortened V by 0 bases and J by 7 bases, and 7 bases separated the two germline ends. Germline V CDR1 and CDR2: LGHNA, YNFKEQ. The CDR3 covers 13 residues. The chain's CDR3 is CASSQDTGNEQFF. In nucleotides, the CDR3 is TGTGCCAGCAGCCAAGATACAGGAAATGAGCAGTTCTTC.

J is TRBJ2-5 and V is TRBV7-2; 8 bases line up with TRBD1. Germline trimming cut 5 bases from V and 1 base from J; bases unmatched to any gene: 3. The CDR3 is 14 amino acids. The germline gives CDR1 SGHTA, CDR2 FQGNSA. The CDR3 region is CASSRRGPQETQYF. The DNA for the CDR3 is TGTGCCAGCAGCCGCAGGGGGCCCCAAGAGACCCAGTACTTC.

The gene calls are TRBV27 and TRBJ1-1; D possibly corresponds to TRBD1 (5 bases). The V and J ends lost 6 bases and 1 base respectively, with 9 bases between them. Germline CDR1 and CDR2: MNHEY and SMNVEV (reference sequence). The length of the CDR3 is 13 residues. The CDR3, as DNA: TGTGCCAGCAGGCTCAGGGAGAACACTGAAGCTTTCTTT. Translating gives CASRLRENTEAFF.

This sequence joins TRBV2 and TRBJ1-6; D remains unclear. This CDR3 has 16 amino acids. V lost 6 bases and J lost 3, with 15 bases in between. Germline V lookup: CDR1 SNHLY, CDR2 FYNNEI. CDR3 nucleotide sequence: TGTGCCAGCAGCGCTGGTCGGAGAGGCTATAATTCACCCCTCCACTTT. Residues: CASSAGRRGYNSPLHF.

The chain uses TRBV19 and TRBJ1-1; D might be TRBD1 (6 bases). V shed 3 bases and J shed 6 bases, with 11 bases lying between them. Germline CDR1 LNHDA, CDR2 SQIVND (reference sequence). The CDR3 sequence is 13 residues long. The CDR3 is CASSIRGSPEAFF. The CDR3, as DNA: TGTGCCAGTAGTATCAGGGGTTCGCCTGAAGCTTTCTTT.

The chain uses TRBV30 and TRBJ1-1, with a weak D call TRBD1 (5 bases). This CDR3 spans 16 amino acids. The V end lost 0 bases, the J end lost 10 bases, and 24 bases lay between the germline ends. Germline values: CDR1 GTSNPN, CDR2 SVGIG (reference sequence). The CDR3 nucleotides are TGTGCCTGGAGTGTACGGCTCGGGCGGGACCTCTGGCGAGCTTTCTTT. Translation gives CAWSVRLGRDLWRAFF. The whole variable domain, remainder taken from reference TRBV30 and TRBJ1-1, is SQTIHQWPATLVQPVGSPLSLECTVEGTSNPNLYWYRQAAGRGLQLLFYSVGIGQISSEVPQNLSASRPQDRQFILSSKKLLLSDSGFYLCAWSVRLGRDLWRAFFGQGTRLTVV.

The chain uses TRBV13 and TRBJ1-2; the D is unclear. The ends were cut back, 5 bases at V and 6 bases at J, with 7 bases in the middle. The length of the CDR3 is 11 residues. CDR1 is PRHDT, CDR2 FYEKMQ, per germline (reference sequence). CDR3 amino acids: CASSPRDGYTF. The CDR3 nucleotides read TGTGCCAGCAGCCCCCGGGATGGCTACACCTTC.

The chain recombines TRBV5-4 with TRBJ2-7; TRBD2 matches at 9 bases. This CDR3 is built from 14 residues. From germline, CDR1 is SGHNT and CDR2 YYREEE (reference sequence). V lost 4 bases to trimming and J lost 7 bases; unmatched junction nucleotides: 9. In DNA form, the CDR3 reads TGTGCCAGCAGCGGGGAACTAGCGGGCGGGGAGCAGTACTTC. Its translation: CASSGELAGGEQYF.

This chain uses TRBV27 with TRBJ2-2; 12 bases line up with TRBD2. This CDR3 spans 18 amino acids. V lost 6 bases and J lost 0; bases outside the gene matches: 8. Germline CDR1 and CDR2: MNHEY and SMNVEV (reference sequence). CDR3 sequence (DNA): TGTGCCAGCAGACCCGGGACTAGCGGGCCCCCGAACACCGGGGAGCTGTTTTTT. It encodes CASRPGTSGPPNTGELFF.

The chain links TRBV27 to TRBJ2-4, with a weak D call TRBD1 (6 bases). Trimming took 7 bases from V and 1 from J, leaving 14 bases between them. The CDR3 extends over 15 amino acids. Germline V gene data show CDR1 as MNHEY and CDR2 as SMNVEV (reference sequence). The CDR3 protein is CASTQYRAAKNIQYF. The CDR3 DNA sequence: TGTGCCAGCACTCAATACAGGGCGGCCAAAAACATTCAGTACTTC.

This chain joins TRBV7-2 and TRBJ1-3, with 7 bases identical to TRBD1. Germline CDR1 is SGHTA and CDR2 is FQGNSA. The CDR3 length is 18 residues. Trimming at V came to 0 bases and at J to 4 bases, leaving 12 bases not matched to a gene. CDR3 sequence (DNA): TGTGCCAGCAGCTTAGCAAGACAGGGACTGGTGGGAGGAAACACCATATATTTT. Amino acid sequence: CASSLARQGLVGGNTIYF.

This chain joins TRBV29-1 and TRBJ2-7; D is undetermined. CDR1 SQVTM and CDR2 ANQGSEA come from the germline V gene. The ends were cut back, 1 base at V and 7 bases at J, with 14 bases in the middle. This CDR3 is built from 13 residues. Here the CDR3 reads CSVEGLPLREQYF. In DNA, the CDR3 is TGCAGCGTTGAAGGGCTTCCGTTAAGAGAGCAGTACTTC.